This is a list of T cell receptor beta chains from one sample in a study of cytomegalovirus exposure and HLA in healthy donors. Clones were read by immunoSEQ multiplex PCR, and TCRdb kept only the in-frame ones, dropping some. This table holds a few hundred thousand clones, approximately 80% found once. Input material: PBMCs. The source is a man aged 25 to 40 in good health and CMV-seronegative. Each CDR3 is given with its conserved first and last residue. The D gene is left open where the match is weak.

CASTQGMQTQYF	TGTGCCAGCACCCAGGGGATGCAGACCCAGTACTTC	NA	TRBV28	TRBJ2-5
CASSPADRSSKETQYF	TGTGCCAGCTCACCCGCGGACAGGAGTTCTAAAGAGACCCAGTACTTC	TRBD1	TRBV18	TRBJ2-5
CASSRGQGAYEQYF	TGTGCCAGCAGCCGCGGACAGGGGGCATACGAGCAGTACTTC	TRBD1	TRBV14	TRBJ2-7
CASSIQAGGVRNTEAFF	TGTGCCAGTAGTATACAGGCAGGGGGCGTGAGGAACACTGAAGCTTTCTTT	TRBD1	TRBV19	TRBJ1-1
CASSATGNLNTEAFF	TGTGCCAGTAGTGCCACAGGAAACTTGAACACTGAAGCTTTCTTT	NA	TRBV19	TRBJ1-1
CASSGQGVETQYF	TGTGCCAGCAGCGGACAGGGGGTAGAGACCCAGTACTTC	TRBD1	TRBV28	TRBJ2-5
CASSPGVNEQYF	TGCGCCAGCAGCCCAGGGGTTAACGAGCAGTACTTC	NA	TRBV4-1	TRBJ2-7
CAIRGQAHSYGYTF	TGTGCCATCAGGGGACAGGCCCACAGCTATGGCTACACCTTC	TRBD1	TRBV10-3	TRBJ1-2
CSVEEGGEGGYTF	TGCAGCGTTGAGGAGGGAGGTGAGGGTGGCTACACCTTC	NA	TRBV29-1	TRBJ1-2
CAIRGQGAGNTIYF	TGTGCCATCAGAGGACAGGGAGCTGGAAACACCATATATTTT	TRBD1	TRBV10-3	TRBJ1-3
CASSTALRYGYTF	TGTGCCAGCAGTACTGCCTTGCGCTATGGCTACACCTTC	NA	TRBV6-5	TRBJ1-2
CASSSGTGGGGNTIYF	TGTGCCAGCAGCTCCGGGACAGGGGGCGGCGGAAACACCATATATTTT	TRBD1	TRBV9	TRBJ1-3
CASSIDGEETQYF	TGTGCCAGTAGTATAGACGGGGAAGAGACCCAGTACTTC	NA	TRBV19	TRBJ2-5